This note documents a single TCR beta chain sequence. This entry belongs to a study of graft-versus-host responses after intestinal transplantation. CDR1 and CDR2 from the germline V gene are WNHNN and SYGVQD (reference sequence). Trimming removed 10 bases from V and 4 bases from J, with 17 bases in between. The length of the CDR3 is 13 residues. Sequencing used immunoSEQ multiplex PCR; TCRdb keeps in-frame clones, though not all of them. In the table there are 95,000 or so clones, 90% of which are singletons. The sample consisted of PBMCs, taken 450 to 480 days after intestinal transplant. This receptor was obtained from a human patient who received an intestinal transplant, so some T cells may come from the graft donor. The chain recombines TRBV10-1 with TRBJ2-7, with D possibly being TRBD1 (6 bases). The chain's CDR3 is CAKGKYRVYEQYF. In nucleotides, the CDR3 is TGCGCCAAGGGGAAATACAGGGTTTACGAGCAGTACTTC.